In its sample, the clone carrying this T cell receptor beta chain was seen many times. Its antigen is not identified. These data originate in a study of Graves' ophthalmopathy and Graves' hyperthyroidism. Study-wide findings and caveats: The study's model predicted ophthalmopathy progression at over 55% sensitivity and about 72% specificity. Also, most clonotypes expanded in the thyroid above 0.001 frequency appeared in blood.

The CDR3 length is 14 residues. V shed 4 bases, J shed 4 bases, and the junction held 7 bases outside the gene matches. Germline V gene sequence: CDR1 SGHAT, CDR2 FQNNGV. Ophthalmopathy not arising within 18 months of follow-up defined hyperthyroidism as stable. As diagnostic evidence, clinical symptoms, serum thyroxine, TRAb, thyroid ultrasound and orbital computed tomography were relied upon. Amplifying from RNA transcripts, the study obtained TCR beta CDR3 regions. An initial RT-PCR round employing HTBI primers preceded a second-round multiplex PCR. Each CDR3 protein gets one entry after TCRdb re-called the multiplex PCR reads with MiXCR. The data contain hundreds of thousands of distinct CDR3 sequences, 20% to 25% of them seen just once; the ten biggest clones take up around 3.2%.

The sequencing sample was made of peripheral blood. V and J are TRBV11-2 and TRBJ2-7; TRBD1 matches 7 bases. The clonotype originates from a woman aged 18-29 years with stable Graves' hyperthyroidism. CDR3 residues: CASSSDRRNYEQYF. The CDR3 DNA reads TGTGCCAGCAGCTCGGACAGGCGGAATTACGAGCAGTACTTC.